Detailed here is one T cell receptor (beta chain). Its antigen remains unidentified. CD45RA+ naive and CD45RA-negative memory subsets were separated from CD4+ cells. The record originates from a study of shared clonotypes between healthy human individuals. Overall study findings and caveats: The study drew on few donors, limiting represented genetic and exposure-history diversity.

Original processing methods: ImmunoSEQ supplied junction-only sequences lacking quality scores, so filtering was different. Using immunoSEQ multiplex PCR, the repertoire was profiled, and TCRdb retains in-frame clones only, with some absent. The DNA gave D and trimming, while V, J and clone size come from that table. The sample yields 800,000 to 1,200,000 clones, around 78% seen once. The TCR sequence derives from a man aged 18 to 30 in good health. Some clones in this sample may be carry-over from other donors' samples. The sample comprised memory CD4+ T cells from PBMCs. Sample subset: CD45RA-negative fraction.

CDR3 sequence (DNA): TGTGCCAGCAGTTTCCGAGACAGGAATTCACCCCTCCACTTT. Amino acid sequence: CASSFRDRNSPLHF. This rearrangement joins TRBV27 to TRBJ1-6; perhaps TRBD1 as D (6 bases). Germline V gives CDR1 MNHEY, CDR2 SMNVEV (reference sequence). The CDR3 runs to 14 residues. The V gene lost 3 bases and the J gene lost 7 bases, with 10 bases spanning the gap.